These T cell receptor beta chains were read from a single sample in a study of blood T cell repertoires in COVID-19. Assay used: immunoSEQ multiplex PCR; TCRdb lists only in-frame clones, some missing. The sample carries about 220,000 clones, approximately 81% recorded once. The sequenced material came from peripheral blood. These receptors originate from a middle-aged man who had recovered from COVID-19. The CDR3 runs from the conserved cysteine through the conserved F or W. The order of the fields is clone size, D gene, V gene, J gene, CDR3 protein, CDR3 DNA. A D gene is named only where the DNA matches it firmly. Part of the rows lack a size; the others show once, few, many or a class for expanded clones.

size: NA; D: TRBD2; V: TRBV19; J: TRBJ2-1; CDR3: CASSNLAGAYNEQFF; DNA: TGTGCCAGTAGTAACCTAGCGGGAGCCTACAATGAGCAGTTCTTC
size: NA; D: NA; V: TRBV6-1; J: TRBJ2-1; CDR3: CASSERKTGTTYNEQFF; DNA: TGTGCCAGCAGTGAAAGGAAAACAGGGACGACCTACAATGAGCAGTTCTTC
size: NA; D: NA; V: TRBV29-1; J: TRBJ1-1; CDR3: CSVETGWETEAFF; DNA: TGCAGCGTTGAAACCGGATGGGAGACTGAAGCTTTCTTT
size: NA; D: NA; V: TRBV28; J: TRBJ1-5; CDR3: CASRPGPQVGRQPQHF; DNA: TGTGCCAGCAGGCCTGGTCCTCAGGTGGGGCGGCAGCCCCAGCATTTT
size: NA; D: NA; V: TRBV28; J: TRBJ1-1; CDR3: CASSQTGDLNTEAFF; DNA: TGTGCCAGCAGTCAGACAGGAGACTTGAACACTGAAGCTTTCTTT
size: NA; D: TRBD2; V: TRBV7-2; J: TRBJ2-5; CDR3: CASSSSTSGGWTQYF; DNA: TGTGCCAGCAGCTCTTCGACTAGCGGGGGGTGGACCCAGTACTTC
size: few; D: NA; V: TRBV10-2; J: TRBJ2-2; CDR3: CASTDPGRENTGELFF; DNA: TGCGCCAGCACCGACCCGGGCAGGGAGAACACCGGGGAGCTGTTTTTT
size: NA; D: NA; V: TRBV18; J: TRBJ1-5; CDR3: CASSAQGPGKSNQPQHF; DNA: TGTGCCAGCTCTGCACAGGGTCCGGGAAAAAGCAATCAGCCCCAGCATTTT
size: once; D: TRBD1; V: TRBV12-3/TRBV12-4; J: TRBJ2-7; CDR3: CASSRQGTHEQYF; DNA: TGTGCCAGCAGTCGACAGGGGACCCACGAGCAGTACTTC
size: NA; D: NA; V: TRBV7-9; J: TRBJ1-3; CDR3: CASSLQAGNTIYF; DNA: TGTGCCAGCAGCTTACAGGCTGGAAACACCATATATTTT
size: few; D: NA; V: TRBV6-5; J: TRBJ2-2; CDR3: CASSYSTGAGELFF; DNA: TGTGCCAGCAGTTACTCGACAGGAGCCGGGGAGCTGTTTTTT
size: NA; D: TRBD2; V: TRBV7-2; J: TRBJ2-7; CDR3: CASSLGTSGSYEQYF; DNA: TGTGCCAGCAGCTTGGGGACTAGCGGGTCCTACGAGCAGTACTTC
size: few; D: NA; V: TRBV19; J: TRBJ2-2; CDR3: CASSISRERTGELFF; DNA: TGTGCCAGTAGTATATCGAGGGAGAGGACCGGGGAGCTGTTTTTT
size: few; D: NA; V: TRBV7-9; J: TRBJ1-5; CDR3: CASSKQDQPQHF; DNA: TGTGCCAGCAGCAAACAGGATCAGCCCCAGCATTTT
size: NA; D: TRBD2; V: TRBV5-1; J: TRBJ2-1; CDR3: CASSLAGRTYNEQFF; DNA: TGCGCCAGCAGCTTAGCCGGGAGGACCTACAATGAGCAGTTCTTC
size: NA; D: NA; V: TRBV5-1; J: TRBJ2-3; CDR3: CASSSSTDTQYF; DNA: TGCGCCAGCAGCTCAAGCACAGATACGCAGTATTTT
size: NA; D: TRBD1; V: TRBV11-2; J: TRBJ1-4; CDR3: CASSPSGQGREKLFF; DNA: TGTGCCAGCAGCCCCTCGGGACAGGGTCGGGAAAAACTGTTTTTT
size: NA; D: TRBD1; V: TRBV5-1; J: TRBJ2-7; CDR3: CASSLVQGWTYEQYF; DNA: TGCGCCAGCAGCTTGGTACAGGGGTGGACCTACGAGCAGTACTTC
size: NA; D: NA; V: TRBV5-1; J: TRBJ2-7; CDR3: CASSSGQRPSYEQYF; DNA: TGCGCCAGCAGCTCCGGACAGAGACCCTCCTACGAGCAGTACTTC
size: NA; D: TRBD1; V: TRBV27; J: TRBJ1-2; CDR3: CASSLKGASYGYTF; DNA: TGTGCCAGCAGTTTAAAGGGGGCCTCCTATGGCTACACCTTC
size: once; D: TRBD1; V: TRBV2; J: TRBJ1-5; CDR3: CASSRRQGSNQPQHF; DNA: TGTGCCAGCAGCCGTAGACAGGGTAGCAATCAGCCCCAGCATTTT
size: NA; D: NA; V: TRBV12-3/TRBV12-4; J: TRBJ2-1; CDR3: CASSLLGYNEQFF; DNA: TGTGCCAGCAGCTTACTAGGTTACAATGAGCAGTTCTTC
size: NA; D: NA; V: TRBV5-1; J: TRBJ2-1; CDR3: CASHLMAGLNNEQFF; DNA: TGCGCCAGCCACCTTATGGCGGGCCTAAACAATGAGCAGTTCTTC
size: NA; D: NA; V: TRBV15; J: TRBJ2-7; CDR3: CATSRAGYEQYF; DNA: TGTGCCACCAGCAGGGCGGGATACGAGCAGTACTTC
size: NA; D: TRBD1; V: TRBV5-6; J: TRBJ1-2; CDR3: CASSADRGRFGYTF; DNA: TGTGCCAGCAGCGCGGACAGGGGGCGTTTTGGCTACACCTTC
size: NA; D: NA; V: TRBV3-1/TRBV3-2; J: TRBJ1-2; CDR3: CASSQVTGGRDYGYTF; DNA: TGTGCCAGCAGCCAAGTGACGGGGGGCCGGGACTATGGCTACACCTTC
size: NA; D: TRBD1; V: TRBV19; J: TRBJ2-5; CDR3: CASSIGGTGLETQYF; DNA: TGTGCCAGTAGTATAGGGGGGACAGGGTTGGAGACCCAGTACTTC
size: NA; D: TRBD2; V: TRBV2; J: TRBJ2-7; CDR3: CASKGLAGGRRDEQYF; DNA: TGTGCCAGCAAGGGACTAGCGGGAGGCCGCCGGGACGAGCAGTACTTC
size: NA; D: NA; V: TRBV3-1/TRBV3-2; J: TRBJ2-7; CDR3: CASSRTGEAYEQYF; DNA: TGTGCCAGCAGCCGCACAGGGGAGGCCTACGAGCAGTACTTC
size: once; D: NA; V: TRBV5-1; J: TRBJ2-5; CDR3: CASSLAELRETQYF; DNA: TGCGCCAGCAGCTTGGCGGAACTAAGAGAGACCCAGTACTTC
size: few; D: NA; V: TRBV27; J: TRBJ1-5; CDR3: CASSSQGPFSNQPQHF; DNA: TGTGCCAGCAGTTCACAGGGACCATTTAGCAATCAGCCCCAGCATTTT
size: NA; D: NA; V: TRBV5-1; J: TRBJ1-6; CDR3: CASSLTWQGNSPLHF; DNA: TGCGCCAGCAGCTTGACGTGGCAGGGAAATTCACCCCTCCACTTT
size: NA; D: TRBD2; V: TRBV28; J: TRBJ2-2; CDR3: CASSAPQREGTGELFF; DNA: TGTGCCAGCAGTGCCCCCCAGCGGGAGGGCACCGGGGAGCTGTTTTTT
size: NA; D: TRBD2; V: TRBV4-2; J: TRBJ2-1; CDR3: CASSQVRRSAGGHVTEQFF; DNA: TGTGCCAGCAGCCAAGTAAGGCGGTCGGCGGGAGGTCATGTCACTGAGCAGTTCTTC
size: NA; D: TRBD1; V: TRBV19; J: TRBJ2-7; CDR3: CASSRRDRGEQYF; DNA: TGTGCCAGTAGTCGCCGGGACAGAGGGGAGCAGTACTTC
size: NA; D: NA; V: TRBV19; J: TRBJ1-1; CDR3: CASSIDGLSGMAFF; DNA: TGTGCCAGTAGTATAGATGGCTTGTCGGGGATGGCTTTCTTT
size: few; D: TRBD2; V: TRBV28; J: TRBJ2-7; CDR3: CASSLKRGGSPHEQYF; DNA: TGTGCCAGCAGTTTAAAGCGGGGGGGGTCGCCCCACGAGCAGTACTTC
size: NA; D: NA; V: TRBV7-2; J: TRBJ2-3; CDR3: CASSLSLAWVRDTDTQYF; DNA: TGTGCCAGCAGCTTAAGTTTGGCGTGGGTGAGGGACACAGATACGCAGTATTTT
size: NA; D: TRBD2; V: TRBV7-2; J: TRBJ2-7; CDR3: CASSFGPSGNQGEQYF; DNA: TGTGCCAGCAGCTTCGGGCCTAGCGGGAACCAGGGGGAGCAGTACTTC
size: few; D: NA; V: TRBV28; J: TRBJ2-7; CDR3: CASSSPSETTTQQYF; DNA: TGTGCCAGCAGTTCCCCTAGCGAGACAACTACACAGCAGTACTTC
size: NA; D: TRBD1; V: TRBV5-4; J: TRBJ2-3; CDR3: CASSVNPRDRGFSGTDTQYF; DNA: TGTGCCAGCAGCGTGAACCCCCGGGACAGGGGTTTCTCGGGCACAGATACGCAGTATTTT
size: once; D: NA; V: TRBV28; J: TRBJ2-7; CDR3: CASSLSSEQYF; DNA: TGTGCCAGCAGTTTATCCTCCGAGCAGTACTTC
size: NA; D: TRBD2; V: TRBV11-2; J: TRBJ2-1; CDR3: CASRRAASGYNEQFF; DNA: TGTGCCAGCAGAAGGGCGGCTAGCGGATACAATGAGCAGTTCTTC
size: once; D: TRBD1; V: TRBV19; J: TRBJ1-5; CDR3: CASSRDRAGQPQHF; DNA: TGTGCCAGTAGTAGGGACAGGGCTGGGCAGCCCCAGCATTTT
size: NA; D: NA; V: TRBV5-4; J: TRBJ2-6; CDR3: CASSPPTGNSGANVLTF; DNA: TGTGCCAGCAGCCCCCCTACAGGGAACTCTGGGGCCAACGTCCTGACTTTC
size: NA; D: NA; V: TRBV9; J: TRBJ1-2; CDR3: CASSVGPETNYGYTF; DNA: TGTGCCAGCAGCGTAGGACCGGAGACTAACTATGGCTACACCTTC
size: few; D: TRBD2; V: TRBV6-5; J: TRBJ2-2; CDR3: CASSKSGRVTGELFF; DNA: TGTGCCAGCAGTAAAAGCGGGAGAGTCACCGGGGAGCTGTTTTTT
size: NA; D: TRBD1; V: TRBV13; J: TRBJ1-1; CDR3: CASSRDRGRTEAFF; DNA: TGTGCCAGCTCCCGTGACAGGGGGCGAACTGAAGCTTTCTTT
size: NA; D: NA; V: TRBV5-1; J: TRBJ2-7; CDR3: CASSLVSSGGGQTYEQYF; DNA: TGCGCCAGCAGCTTGGTTTCCAGTGGAGGGGGCCAGACCTACGAGCAGTACTTC